A selection of T cell receptor beta chains follows, all from one sample in a study of vaccination and CD4 T cells after COVID-19. TCRdb redid the calling of the PCR reads with MiXCR, one entry per CDR3 protein. The data hold 18,000 or so distinct CDR3 sequences, with roughly 49% observed a single time. What these receptors recognize is not known. The specimen comprised CD4+ T cells from blood, cultured in vitro, sampled about 7 months after SARS-CoV-2 vaccination. These receptors all stem from a human donor who had recovered from COVID-19. The CDR3 runs from the conserved cysteine through the conserved F or W. The order of the fields is J gene, D gene, clone size, V gene, CDR3 DNA, CDR3 protein. D genes are given only for firm matches. Clone size is shown for a subset of rows, as once, few, many or a class of expanded clone.

TRBJ2-7	TRBD2	NA	TRBV11-2	TGTGCCAGCAGTCTCCCGGGACTAGCGGGGGGGCTAAGGCACGAGCAGTACTTC	CASSLPGLAGGLRHEQYF
TRBJ2-7	NA	few	TRBV7-2	TGTGCCAGCAGCTTAGCGGGGGCCTACGAGCAGTACTTC	CASSLAGAYEQYF
TRBJ1-6	NA	NA	TRBV5-1	TGCGCCAGCAGAGTACAGGAGGATTCACCCCTCCACTTT	CASRVQEDSPLHF
TRBJ1-5	NA	NA	TRBV12-3/TRBV12-4	TGTGCCAGCACCCCTGCGGGCCTCAATCAGCCCCAGCATTTT	CASTPAGLNQPQHF
TRBJ2-4	NA	few	TRBV7-9	TGTGCCAGCAGCTTAGGGAGAAGCCCTAGTCCCGTCAGCATTCAGTACTTC	CASSLGRSPSPVSIQYF
TRBJ1-1	NA	NA	TRBV28	TGTGCCAGCAGTTTTCGGGGGGGCTGGAACACTGAAGCTTTCTTT	CASSFRGGWNTEAFF
TRBJ1-2	NA	NA	TRBV7-9	TGTGCCAGCGGCCTGGGAGACAGAACAAACTATGGCTACACCTTC	CASGLGDRTNYGYTF
TRBJ2-5	TRBD1	NA	TRBV5-1	TGCGCCAGCAGCTTGGAGGGGACAGCGCAAGAGACCCAGTACTTC	CASSLEGTAQETQYF
TRBJ2-2	TRBD2	NA	TRBV4-1	TGCGCCAGCAGCCAAGCTAGCGGGGGGCACACCGGGGAGCTGTTTTTT	CASSQASGGHTGELFF
TRBJ1-2	TRBD1	NA	TRBV20-1	TGCAATGCTCTGACAGGGGGTCGGGGACCCGCCTATGGCTACACCTTC	CNALTGGRGPAYGYTF
TRBJ2-1	NA	NA	TRBV7-2	TGTGCCAGCAGCTTAAGATCACCAGGAATTGAGCAGTTCTTC	CASSLRSPGIEQFF
TRBJ2-6	TRBD1	NA	TRBV7-7	TGTGCTAGCAGCTTAGGGGGACAGGCGTCTGGGGCCAACGTCCTGACTTTC	CASSLGGQASGANVLTF
TRBJ1-6	NA	NA	TRBV5-6	TGTGCCAGCAGCTTGTTCGGGGGGACCTATAATTCACCCCTCCACTTT	CASSLFGGTYNSPLHF
TRBJ2-2	TRBD1	NA	TRBV6-1	TGTGCCAGCAAGATGACAGGGGGCTTCGCCGGGGAGCTGTTTTTT	CASKMTGGFAGELFF
TRBJ2-3	TRBD2	NA	TRBV15	TGTGCCACCAGCAGAGAGCGGTTGGGACTAGGGGGTAGAAATGCGCAGTATTTT	CATSRERLGLGGRNAQYF
TRBJ2-5	NA	NA	TRBV2	TGTGCCAGCAGCCCTCGGGAGACCCAGTACTTC	CASSPRETQYF
TRBJ2-1	NA	NA	TRBV25-1	TGTGCCAGCAGTCCCGATTTGCATAGCAATGAGCAGTTCTTC	CASSPDLHSNEQFF
TRBJ2-2	NA	NA	TRBV20-1	TGCAGTGCCGGCCTCTACACCGGGGAGCTGTTTTTT	CSAGLYTGELFF
TRBJ2-3	TRBD2	few	TRBV24-1	TGTGCCACCAGAGCTAGCGGGGACGCAGATACGCAGTATTTT	CATRASGDADTQYF
TRBJ1-2	TRBD1	NA	TRBV4-2	TGTGCCAGCAGCCAAGCGGGTCCCCTGGACAGGGGGGGCACATATGGCTACACCTTC	CASSQAGPLDRGGTYGYTF
TRBJ1-6	NA	NA	TRBV6-1	TGTGCCAGCAGGCCCGACGGCTCAAATTCACCCCTCCACTTT	CASRPDGSNSPLHF
TRBJ1-1	NA	NA	TRBV10-3	TGTGCCATCAGGGGGGAGACAGACTTGAACACTGAAGCTTTCTTT	CAIRGETDLNTEAFF
TRBJ2-1	TRBD2	NA	TRBV10-3	TGTGCCACCATAGGGACTAGCGGGGGCAACTACAATGAGCAGTTCTTC	CATIGTSGGNYNEQFF
TRBJ1-2	NA	NA	TRBV19	TGTGCCAGTAGTATAGGGGGCTCCTATGGCTACACCTTC	CASSIGGSYGYTF
TRBJ2-7	TRBD2	NA	TRBV6-1	TGTGCCAGCAGTACCGGGAGGGGTTTAGGCCACGAGCAGTACTTC	CASSTGRGLGHEQYF
TRBJ2-7	NA	NA	TRBV2	TGTGCCAGCAGTGAAGCTTGGGAGCAGTACTTC	CASSEAWEQYF
TRBJ2-2	NA	NA	TRBV6-2/TRBV6-3	TGTGCCAGCAGTTTGCCGCGCGGGCTCGCGAACACCGGGGAGCTGTTTTTT	CASSLPRGLANTGELFF
TRBJ1-1	NA	NA	TRBV7-2	TGTGCCAGCAGCTTATATTACAGTCGTCTGAACACTGAAGCTTTCTTT	CASSLYYSRLNTEAFF
TRBJ2-7	NA	NA	TRBV2	TGTGCCAGCAGTCGACAGGCATACGAGCAGTACTTC	CASSRQAYEQYF
TRBJ2-7	TRBD2	NA	TRBV15	TGTGCCACCAGCAGAGGTCCGGGAGGGTCCTACGAGCAGTACTTC	CATSRGPGGSYEQYF
TRBJ2-7	TRBD1	once	TRBV10-2	TGCGCCAGCAGGGCCCTAAGGACAGGCCTCTCCTACGAGCAGTACTTC	CASRALRTGLSYEQYF
TRBJ2-7	TRBD1	few	TRBV2	TGTGCCAGCAGTGAATACAGGGGCCCCTCCTACGAGCAGTACTTC	CASSEYRGPSYEQYF